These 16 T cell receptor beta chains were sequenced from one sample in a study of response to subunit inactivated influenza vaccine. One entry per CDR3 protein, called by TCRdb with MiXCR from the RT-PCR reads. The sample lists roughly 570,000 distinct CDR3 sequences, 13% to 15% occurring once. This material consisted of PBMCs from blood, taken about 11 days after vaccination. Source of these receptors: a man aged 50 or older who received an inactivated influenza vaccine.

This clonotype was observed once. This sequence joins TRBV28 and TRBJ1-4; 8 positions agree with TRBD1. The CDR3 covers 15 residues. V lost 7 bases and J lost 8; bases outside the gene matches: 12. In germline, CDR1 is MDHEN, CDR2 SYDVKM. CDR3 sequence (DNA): TGTGCCAGCACCTCCCTGGGACAGGTCGGAGAAAAACTGTTTTTT. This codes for CASTSLGQVGEKLFF.

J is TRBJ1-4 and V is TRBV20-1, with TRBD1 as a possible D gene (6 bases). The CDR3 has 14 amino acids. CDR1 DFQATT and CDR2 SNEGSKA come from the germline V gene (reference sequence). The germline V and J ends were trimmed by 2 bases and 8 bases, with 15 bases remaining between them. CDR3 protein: CSARSPGAREKLFF. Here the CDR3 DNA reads TGCAGTGCTAGATCCCCAGGGGCGAGGGAAAAACTGTTTTTT.

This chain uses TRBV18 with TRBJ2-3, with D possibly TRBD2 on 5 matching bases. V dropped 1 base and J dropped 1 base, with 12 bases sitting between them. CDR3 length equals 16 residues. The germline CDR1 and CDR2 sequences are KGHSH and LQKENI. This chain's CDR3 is CASSPRVIGGTDTQYF. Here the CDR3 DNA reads TGTGCCAGCTCACCACGGGTGATCGGGGGCACAGATACGCAGTATTTT.

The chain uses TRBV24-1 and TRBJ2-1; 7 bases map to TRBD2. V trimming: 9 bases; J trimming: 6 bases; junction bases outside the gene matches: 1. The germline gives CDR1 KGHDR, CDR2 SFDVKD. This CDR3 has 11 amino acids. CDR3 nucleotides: TGTGCCACCGGGACTACCAATGAGCAGTTCTTC. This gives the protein CATGTTNEQFF.

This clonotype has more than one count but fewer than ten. The CDR3 protein is CASSPRDYTDTQYF. The CDR3 region has the DNA TGTGCCAGCTCACCACGCGACTACACAGATACGCAGTATTTT. The V gene is TRBV18, the J gene TRBJ2-3, with D tentatively TRBD2 (5 bases). V gave up 1 base and J gave up 2 bases, with 7 bases separating them. Germline V gives CDR1 KGHSH, CDR2 LQKENI. The CDR3 extends over 14 amino acids.

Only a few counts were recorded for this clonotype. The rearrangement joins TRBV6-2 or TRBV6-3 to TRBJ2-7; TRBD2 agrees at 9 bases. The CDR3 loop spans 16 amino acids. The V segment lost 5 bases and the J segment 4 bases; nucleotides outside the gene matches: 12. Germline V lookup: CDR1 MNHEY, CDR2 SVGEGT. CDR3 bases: TGTGCCAGCAGTGACGGGCTAGCGGGGTCCAAATACGAGCAGTACTTC. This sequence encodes CASSDGLAGSKYEQYF.

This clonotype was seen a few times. The DNA of the CDR3 is TGTGCCAGCAGTTTATTAATCCGGGGCGACTATGGCTACACCTTC. As protein: CASSLLIRGDYGYTF. This sequence joins TRBV28 and TRBJ1-2, with D possibly being TRBD1 (5 bases). Germline values: CDR1 MDHEN, CDR2 SYDVKM. V was pared by 1 base and J by 3 bases, with 12 bases between. The CDR3 extends over 15 amino acids.

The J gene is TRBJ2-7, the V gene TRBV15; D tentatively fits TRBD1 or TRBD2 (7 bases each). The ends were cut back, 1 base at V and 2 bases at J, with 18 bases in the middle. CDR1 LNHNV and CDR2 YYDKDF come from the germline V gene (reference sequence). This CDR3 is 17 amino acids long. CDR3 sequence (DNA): TGTGCCACCAGCAGAGGGGGAGGGGGCATCCTCCCCTACGAGCAGTACTTC. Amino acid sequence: CATSRGGGGILPYEQYF.

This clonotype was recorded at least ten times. For the CDR3, the DNA is TGTGCCAGCAGTTTATTCGGGGACCGTCGGGAGCAGTACTTC. Encoded protein: CASSLFGDRREQYF. The chain has TRBV12-3 or TRBV12-4 and TRBJ2-7; D assignment may be TRBD1 or TRBD2 (5 bases each). This CDR3 is 14 amino acids long. V was shortened by 2 bases and J by 7 bases, with 15 bases between the two germline ends.

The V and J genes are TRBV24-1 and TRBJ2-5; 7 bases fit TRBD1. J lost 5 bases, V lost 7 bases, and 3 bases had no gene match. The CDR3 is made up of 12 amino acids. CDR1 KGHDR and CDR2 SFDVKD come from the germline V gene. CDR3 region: CATSQGEETQYF. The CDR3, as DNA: TGTGCCACCAGCCAGGGGGAGGAGACCCAGTACTTC.

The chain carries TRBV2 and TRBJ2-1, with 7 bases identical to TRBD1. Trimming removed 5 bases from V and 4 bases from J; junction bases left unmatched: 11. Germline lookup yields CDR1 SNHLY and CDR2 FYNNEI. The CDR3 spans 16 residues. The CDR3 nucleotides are TGTGCCAGCAGTCCTCTCACCGGGACAGCTTACAATGAGCAGTTCTTC. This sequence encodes CASSPLTGTAYNEQFF.

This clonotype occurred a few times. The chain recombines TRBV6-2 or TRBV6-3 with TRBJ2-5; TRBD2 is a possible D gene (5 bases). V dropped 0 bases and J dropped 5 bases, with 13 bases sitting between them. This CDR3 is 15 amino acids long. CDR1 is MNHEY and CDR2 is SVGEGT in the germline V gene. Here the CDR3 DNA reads TGTGCCAGCAGTTACTCAAGCGGCCCCGGGGAGACCCAGTACTTC. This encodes CASSYSSGPGETQYF.

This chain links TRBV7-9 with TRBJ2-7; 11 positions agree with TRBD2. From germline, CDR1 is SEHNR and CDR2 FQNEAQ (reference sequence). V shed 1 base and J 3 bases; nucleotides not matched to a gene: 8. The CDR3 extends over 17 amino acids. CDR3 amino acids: CASSLVPGTSGYYEQYF. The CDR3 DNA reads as TGTGCCAGCAGCTTAGTCCCAGGGACTAGCGGTTACTACGAGCAGTACTTC. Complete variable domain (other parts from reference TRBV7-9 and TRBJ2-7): DTGVSQNPRHKITKRGQNVTFRCDPISEHNRLYWYRQTLGQGPEFLTYFQNEAQLEKSRLLSDRFSAERPKGSFSTLEIQRTEQGDSAMYLCASSLVPGTSGYYEQYFGPGTRLTVT.

The CDR3: CASSLSKGAIYEQYF. The CDR3 nucleotides are TGTGCCAGCAGTCTTTCAAAGGGGGCCATCTACGAGCAGTACTTC. The chain carries TRBV28 and TRBJ2-7, with 7 bases matching TRBD1. CDR1 MDHEN and CDR2 SYDVKM come from the germline V gene. V lost 5 bases and J lost 3; bases outside the gene matches: 10. The CDR3 runs to 15 residues.

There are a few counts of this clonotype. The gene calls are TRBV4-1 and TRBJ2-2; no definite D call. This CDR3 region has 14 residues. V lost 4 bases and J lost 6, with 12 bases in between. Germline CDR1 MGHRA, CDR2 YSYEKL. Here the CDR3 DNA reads TGCGCCAGCAGCCCCGGACCTCAAGCCGGGGAGCTGTTTTTT. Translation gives CASSPGPQAGELFF.

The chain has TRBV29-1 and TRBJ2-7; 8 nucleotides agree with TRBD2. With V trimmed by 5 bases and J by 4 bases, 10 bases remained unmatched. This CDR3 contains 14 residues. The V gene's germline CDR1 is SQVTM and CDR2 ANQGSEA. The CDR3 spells CSVRGAGGGYEQYF. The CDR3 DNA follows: TGCAGCGTTCGAGGGGCGGGAGGCGGTTACGAGCAGTACTTC.